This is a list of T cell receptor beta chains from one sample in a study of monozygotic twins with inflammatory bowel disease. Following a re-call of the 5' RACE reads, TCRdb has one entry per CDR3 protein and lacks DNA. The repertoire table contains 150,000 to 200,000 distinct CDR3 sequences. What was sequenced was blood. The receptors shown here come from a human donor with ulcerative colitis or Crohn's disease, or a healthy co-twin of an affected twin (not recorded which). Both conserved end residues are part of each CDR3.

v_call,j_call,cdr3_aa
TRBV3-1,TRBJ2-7,CASSSIGTGTYEQYF
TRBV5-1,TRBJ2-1,CASSLGWLAGSGEQFF
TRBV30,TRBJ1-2,CAWSVGRTNYGYTF
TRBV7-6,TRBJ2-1,CASSLGVAGGSNEQFF
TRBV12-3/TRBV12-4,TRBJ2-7,CASSSGQPPYEQYF
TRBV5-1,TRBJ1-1,CASSYPGQMNTEAFF
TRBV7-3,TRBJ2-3,CASSPRAGQSWATDTQYF
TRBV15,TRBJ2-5,CATSRRQYQETQYF
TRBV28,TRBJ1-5,CASTLHQGGLQPQHF
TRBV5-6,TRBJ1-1,CASSLGQGLNTEAFF
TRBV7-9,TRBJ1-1,CASSLEGVMNTEAFF
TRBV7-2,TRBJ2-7,CASSPNAGEQYF
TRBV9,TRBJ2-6,CASSVDLAGTSGANVLTF
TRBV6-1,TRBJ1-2,CASSPTRGQFYGYTF
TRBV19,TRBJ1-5,CASSIPTGGLNQPQHF
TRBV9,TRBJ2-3,CASSVTTRGPTDTQYF
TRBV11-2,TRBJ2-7,CASSLDESEQYF
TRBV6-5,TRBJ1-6,CASSYGSQGNSPLHF
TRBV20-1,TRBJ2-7,CSARAQGAKAYEQYF
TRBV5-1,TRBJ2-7,CASSLFAGTYEQYF
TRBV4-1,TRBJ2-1,CASSINRAAAYNEQFF
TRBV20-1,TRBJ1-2,CSDQGGQYGYTF
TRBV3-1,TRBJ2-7,CASSPPTSGDSYEQYF
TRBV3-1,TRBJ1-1,CASSLRQYNTEAFF
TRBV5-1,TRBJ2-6,CASSFGRIFSGANVLTF
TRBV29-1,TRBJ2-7,CSVYLWGNTGEQYF
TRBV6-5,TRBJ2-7,CASSYSPGREQYF
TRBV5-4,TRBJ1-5,CASRGYSNQPQHF
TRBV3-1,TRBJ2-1,CASSPQRTATWRNEQFF
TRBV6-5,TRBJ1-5,CASSYSRELSNQPQHF
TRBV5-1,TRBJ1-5,CASSAEGRNQPQHF
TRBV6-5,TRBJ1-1,CASSYAKGRNTEAFF
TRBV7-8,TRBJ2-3,CASSLARSTDTQYF
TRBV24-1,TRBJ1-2,CATSDPRGHNGYTF
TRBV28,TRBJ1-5,CASSFFLGRGGQPQHF
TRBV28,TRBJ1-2,CASKEQWGTGYYGYTF
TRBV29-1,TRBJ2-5,CSAPTENQETQYF
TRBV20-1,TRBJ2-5,CSARPGLAGGPGSETQYF
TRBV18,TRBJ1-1,CASSREGTEAFF
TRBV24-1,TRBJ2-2,CATTGSGSGTGELFF
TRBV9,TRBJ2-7,CASSVTDGGLYEQYF
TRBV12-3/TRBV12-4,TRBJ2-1,CASSSPNSGTGGPSSYNEQFF
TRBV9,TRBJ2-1,CASSVGQAYNEQFF
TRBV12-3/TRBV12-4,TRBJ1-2,CASRGAGTVLHGYTF
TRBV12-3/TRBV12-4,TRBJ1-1,CASSPQTGQNTEAFF
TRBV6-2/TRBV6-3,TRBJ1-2,CASSPADLSNYGYTF
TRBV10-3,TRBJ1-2,CAISESGTGGAYTF
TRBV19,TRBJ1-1,CASSMGGGTEAFF
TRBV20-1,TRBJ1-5,CSAHTWGSNQPQHF
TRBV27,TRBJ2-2,CASSPPRADANTGELFF
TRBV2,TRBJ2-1,CASSPGTSGRSYNEQFF
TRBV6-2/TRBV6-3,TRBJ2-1,CATARQGIYNEQFF
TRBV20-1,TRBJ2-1,CSARVGLAGGGDEQFF
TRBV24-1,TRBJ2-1,CATSDSRAQIPNEQFF
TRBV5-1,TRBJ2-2,CASNPGPIGELFF
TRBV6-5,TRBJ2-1,CASSPDRGVYNEQFF
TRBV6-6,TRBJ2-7,CASSLKAGEQYF
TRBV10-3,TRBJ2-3,CAISVGPAADTQYF